A selection of T cell receptor beta chains follows, all from one sample in a study of response to subunit inactivated influenza vaccine. One entry per CDR3 protein results from TCRdb running MiXCR on the RT-PCR reads. The data hold 610,000 or so distinct CDR3 sequences, with approximately 14% observed a single time. The input for sequencing was PBMCs from blood, taken 11 to 12 days after vaccination. The receptors derive from a middle-aged man who received an inactivated influenza vaccine. CDR3s include the opening cysteine and the closing phenylalanine or tryptophan. D genes are given only for firm matches. Not all rows give a size; the values are once, few, many and, for expanded clones, a class.

>NA|TRBV12-3/TRBV12-4|TRBJ2-1|few
CASSFLANEQFF
TGTGCCAGCAGTTTTTTAGCCAATGAGCAGTTCTTC
>NA|TRBV5-5|TRBJ1-5|NA
CASSLRGRSNQPQHF
TGTGCCAGCAGCTTGCGGGGAAGGAGCAATCAGCCCCAGCATTTT
>NA|TRBV4-3|TRBJ2-3|many
CASSQRQASISDTQYF
TGCGCCAGCAGCCAAAGACAGGCGTCTATTTCAGATACGCAGTATTTT
>NA|TRBV20-1|TRBJ2-1|NA
CSASRASGNEQFF
TGCAGTGCTAGCCGGGCATCTGGGAATGAGCAGTTCTTC
>NA|TRBV6-1|TRBJ2-3|few
CASIKTGTQDTQYF
TGTGCCAGTATTAAAACCGGGACACAGGATACGCAGTATTTT
>NA|TRBV24-1|TRBJ2-1|few
CATSDTGRSSYNEQFF
TGTGCCACCAGTGACACGGGACGGAGCTCCTACAATGAGCAGTTCTTC
>NA|TRBV6-2/TRBV6-3|TRBJ1-1|NA
CASSYVGRSTEAFF
TGTGCCAGCAGTTATGTCGGTAGGAGCACTGAAGCTTTCTTT
>NA|TRBV3-1|TRBJ1-1|many
CASSYPGNTEAFF
TGTGCCAGCAGCTACCCGGGGAACACTGAAGCTTTCTTT
>TRBD1|TRBV7-8|TRBJ2-7|NA
CASSLDLGTGGSYEQYF
TGTGCCAGCAGCTTAGACTTAGGGACAGGGGGATCCTACGAGCAGTACTTC
>NA|TRBV7-2|TRBJ2-7|NA
CASSLGASSYEQYF
TGTGCCAGCAGCTTGGGGGCCTCCTCCTACGAGCAGTACTTC
>TRBD2|TRBV7-8|TRBJ2-2|NA
CASSPPGSGSVRELFF
TGTGCCAGCAGCCCCCCCGGTAGCGGGAGCGTGAGGGAGCTGTTTTTT
>NA|TRBV12-3/TRBV12-4|TRBJ1-5|few
CASSLGGLAGKEPQHF
TGTGCCAGCAGTTTGGGGGGGCTGGCTGGGAAGGAGCCCCAGCATTTT
>NA|TRBV12-3/TRBV12-4|TRBJ1-5|few
CASSLGLGNNQPQHF
TGTGCCAGCAGTTTAGGATTGGGCAATAATCAGCCCCAGCATTTT
>NA|TRBV28|TRBJ1-2|NA
CASSLPPAQSPTF
TGTGCCAGCAGTTTACCCCCTGCTCAGTCCCCCACCTTC
>TRBD2|TRBV10-3|TRBJ2-5|few
CAISNPGGRVRSAETQETQYF
TGTGCCATCAGTAACCCCGGTGGGAGGGTTCGTAGCGCGGAGACACAAGAGACCCAGTACTTC
>NA|TRBV5-5|TRBJ2-5|NA
CASSLGRVKETQYF
TGTGCCAGCAGCTTGGGACGGGTAAAAGAGACCCAGTACTTC
>NA|TRBV3-1|TRBJ2-2|many
CASSHHTGELFF
TGTGCCAGCAGCCATCACACCGGGGAGCTGTTTTTT
>NA|TRBV28|TRBJ1-3|once
CASSLSTRNTIYF
TGTGCCAGCAGTTTATCGACTAGGAACACCATATATTTT
>NA|TRBV7-2|TRBJ1-6|few
CASSRPDSPLHF
TGTGCCAGCAGCCGACCGGATTCACCCCTCCACTTT
>NA|TRBV6-5|TRBJ1-5|few
CASTSSHNQPQHF
TGTGCCAGCACTTCGTCTCATAATCAGCCCCAGCATTTT
>TRBD2|TRBV24-1|TRBJ2-1|few
CATSDRTRRHEQFF
TGTGCCACCAGTGATCGGACTAGGCGGCATGAGCAGTTCTTC
>NA|TRBV7-3|TRBJ2-5|NA
CASSAMGGAETQYF
TGTGCCAGCAGCGCTATGGGGGGAGCGGAGACCCAGTACTTC
>NA|TRBV5-1|TRBJ2-7|once
CASSFVQNDEQYF
TGCGCCAGCAGCTTCGTCCAAAATGACGAGCAGTACTTC
>TRBD2|TRBV7-2|TRBJ2-5|few
CASSLASGTFQETQYF
TGTGCCAGCAGCTTGGCTAGCGGGACCTTCCAAGAGACCCAGTACTTC
>NA|TRBV20-1|TRBJ2-1|NA
CSARFGGEQFF
TGCAGTGCTAGATTTGGCGGTGAGCAGTTCTTC
>NA|TRBV5-1|TRBJ2-1|few
CASVESGANNEQFF
TGCGCCAGCGTGGAATCGGGGGCTAACAATGAGCAGTTCTTC
>TRBD1|TRBV6-2/TRBV6-3|TRBJ2-1|few
CASSPDRGRYNEQFF
TGTGCCAGCAGTCCCGACAGGGGGAGGTACAATGAGCAGTTCTTC
>NA|TRBV7-2|TRBJ1-5|NA
CASSLALGSNQPQHF
TGTGCCAGCAGCTTAGCCTTGGGGAGCAATCAGCCCCAGCATTTT
>NA|TRBV4-1|TRBJ2-2|NA
CASSQAGVLNTGELFF
TGCGCCAGCAGCCAGGCAGGGGTGCTTAACACCGGGGAGCTGTTTTTT
>NA|TRBV5-1|TRBJ2-1|NA
CASSAEASSYNEQFF
TGCGCCAGCAGTGCGGAGGCTAGCTCCTACAATGAGCAGTTCTTC
>NA|TRBV9|TRBJ2-1|NA
CASSGEANNEQFF
TGTGCCAGCAGCGGGGAGGCGAACAATGAGCAGTTCTTC
>NA|TRBV12-3/TRBV12-4|TRBJ2-1|many
CASSLREQFF
TGTGCCAGCAGTTTGCGTGAGCAGTTCTTC
>TRBD1|TRBV9|TRBJ2-2|NA
CASSVDRVGTGELFF
TGTGCCAGCAGCGTCGACAGGGTTGGCACCGGGGAGCTGTTTTTT
>NA|TRBV4-2|TRBJ2-7|few
CASSQRTDGPYEQYF
TGTGCCAGCAGCCAACGGACTGACGGCCCCTACGAGCAGTACTTC
>NA|TRBV7-9|TRBJ1-1|NA
CASSPPPNTEAFF
TGTGCCAGCAGCCCCCCGCCTAACACTGAAGCTTTCTTT
>NA|TRBV3-1|TRBJ2-2|few
CASSQGLPSSSNTGELFF
TGTGCCAGCAGCCAAGGACTCCCCAGCAGCTCGAACACCGGGGAGCTGTTTTTT